What follows are 9 T cell receptor beta chains derived from one specimen sequenced in a study of identifying expanded T cells in peripheral blood. The table came from immunoSEQ multiplex PCR; TCRdb's copy has only in-frame clones and leaves some out. The sample gives 70,000 to 100,000 clones, around 87% of which show up once; roughly 5.3% is in the top ten. Specimen: blood. These receptors originate from a person aged 18 to 75 in good health.

V and J are TRBV10-3 and TRBJ2-7; D possibly uses TRBD1 or TRBD2 (7 bases each). V was clipped by 10 bases and J by 3 bases, with 19 bases between them. In germline, CDR1 is ENHRY, CDR2 SYGVKD. This CDR3 has 14 amino acids. The CDR3 coding sequence is TGTGCCACAGGGGGGGAAGGGGAAATCTACGAGCAGTACTTC. It specifies CATGGEGEIYEQYF.

This rearrangement joins TRBV25-1 to TRBJ2-7; unclear D gene. V lost 6 bases and J 1 base, leaving 10 bases between the germline ends. There are 13 residues in the CDR3. CDR1 is MGHDK, CDR2 SYGVNS, per germline. As DNA, the CDR3 is TGTGCCAGCAGCCCCAGCGATTCCTACGAGCAGTACTTC. Translation gives CASSPSDSYEQYF.

The chain recombines TRBV18 with TRBJ2-1; 7 bases match TRBD1. Germline V gives CDR1 KGHSH, CDR2 LQKENI. This CDR3 spans 13 amino acids. The trim removed 5 bases at V and 10 bases at J, leaving 8 bases unmatched. CDR3 nucleotides: TGTGCCAGCTCAGGCGCTACAGGGGCCGAGCAGTTCTTC. Translating it yields CASSGATGAEQFF.

The chain employs TRBV5-4 and TRBJ1-1; the D gene is possibly TRBD1 (6 bases). CDR3 size: 17 residues. Germline CDR1 reads SGHNT; CDR2 reads YYREEE (reference sequence). Trimming pared 5 bases from V and 2 bases from J, leaving 22 bases between. CDR3 amino acids: CASRPLAPQGGNTEAFF. DNA of the CDR3: TGTGCCAGCAGGCCCCTAGCCCCACAGGGAGGAAACACTGAAGCTTTCTTT.

The CDR3 reads CASSDGLSGANVLTF. The CDR3 coding sequence is TGTGCCAGCAGTGACGGCCTTTCTGGGGCCAACGTCCTGACTTTC. V is TRBV6-4 and J is TRBJ2-6; no clear D gene. Deletions cut 2 bases from V and 1 base from J, with 6 bases between. CDR1 is MRHNA and CDR2 is SNTAGT in the germline V gene. This CDR3 has 15 amino acids.

V and J are TRBV30 and TRBJ2-6; D unclear. The germline CDR1 and CDR2 sequences are GTSNPN and SVGIG (reference sequence). This CDR3 contains 13 residues. V was cut by 3 bases and J by 0 bases, with 3 bases left in between. The CDR3 DNA is TGTGCCTGGAGCTTCTCTGGGGCCAACGTCCTGACTTTC. The encoded protein is CAWSFSGANVLTF.

The J gene is TRBJ1-6, the V gene TRBV18; D is perhaps TRBD1 (5 bases). CDR3 length equals 19 residues. V was shortened by 3 bases and J by 7 bases, with 25 bases between the two germline ends. Germline V lookup: CDR1 KGHSH, CDR2 LQKENI. CDR3 loop: CASSPRQMGSSTVNSPLHF. The CDR3 nucleotides read TGTGCCAGCTCACCGAGACAGATGGGCTCCTCGACTGTCAATTCACCCCTCCACTTT.

The chain is built from TRBV18 and TRBJ1-1; D is undetermined. With 3 bases removed from V and 3 bases from J, the gap between germline ends came to 23 bases. CDR1 is KGHSH and CDR2 is LQKENI in the germline V gene. The CDR3 contains 18 residues. The CDR3 reads CASSPVEVVRRTDTEAFF. The CDR3 coding sequence is TGTGCCAGCTCACCCGTCGAGGTGGTGAGGAGGACGGACACTGAAGCTTTCTTT. Looking up the rest from reference TRBV18 and TRBJ1-1 gives the full variable domain: NAGVMQNPRHLVRRRGQEARLRCSPMKGHSHVYWYRQLPEEGLKFMVYLQKENIIDESGMPKERFSAEFPKEGPSILRIQQVVRGDSAAYFCASSPVEVVRRTDTEAFFGQGTRLTVV.

This clone was observed once. This chain joins TRBV2 and TRBJ2-2; possibly TRBD1 for D (8 bases). Looked up from germline, CDR1 is SNHLY and CDR2 is FYNNEI. The CDR3 is made up of 15 amino acids. Trimming took 4 bases from V and 5 from J, leaving 14 bases between them. In DNA form, the CDR3 reads TGTGCCAGCAGTGGAGGACAGGGAGGGACCGGGGAGCTGTTTTTT. Residues: CASSGGQGGTGELFF.